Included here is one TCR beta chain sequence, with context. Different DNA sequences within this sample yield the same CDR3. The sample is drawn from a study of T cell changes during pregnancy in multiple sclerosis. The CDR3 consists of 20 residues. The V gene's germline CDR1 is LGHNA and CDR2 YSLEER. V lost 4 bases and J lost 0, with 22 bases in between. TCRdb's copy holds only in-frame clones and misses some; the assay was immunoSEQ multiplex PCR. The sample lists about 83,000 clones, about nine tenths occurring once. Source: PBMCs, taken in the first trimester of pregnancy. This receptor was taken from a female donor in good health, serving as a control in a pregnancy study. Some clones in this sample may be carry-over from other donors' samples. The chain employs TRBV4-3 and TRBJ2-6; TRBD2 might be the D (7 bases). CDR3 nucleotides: TGCGCCAGCAGCCGTACCGGGGTGGGGGGGCTCCTCTCTGGGGCCAACGTCCTGACTTTC. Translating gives CASSRTGVGGLLSGANVLTF.